One sample yielded the 23 T cell receptor beta chains listed below, sequenced in a study of blood T cells in healthy people across ages. PCR was performed a second time for roughly 7 to 11 cycles using a sample-barcoded 5' primer and a J-beta primer mix. From the 5' RACE reads, TCRdb called clonotypes with MiXCR, one entry per CDR3 protein. The top ten clones hold roughly 22% of a sample with hundreds of thousands of distinct CDR3 sequences, roughly 64% of them seen once. Source material: blood. The receptors come from a man under 40 in good health.

The chain couples TRBV7-9 to TRBJ2-5; 7 positions agree with TRBD1. The CDR3 is made up of 12 amino acids. CDR1 and CDR2 (germline): SEHNR, FQNEAQ (reference sequence). The ends lost 6 bases at V and 11 bases at J; junction bases unmatched: 9. The CDR3 sequence is CASSFPTGKQYF. CDR3 in DNA: TGTGCCAGCAGTTTTCCGACAGGGAAGCAGTACTTC.

V gene TRBV7-2 combines with J gene TRBJ1-2; the match to TRBD1 covers 8 bases. Germline lookup yields CDR1 SGHTA and CDR2 FQGNSA. J was trimmed by 8 bases and V by 4 bases; bases with no gene match: 6. The CDR3 is 13 amino acids. The CDR3 nucleotides read TGTGCCAGCAGCTCGGACAGGGCTCTGGGCTACACCTTC. The encoded protein is CASSSDRALGYTF.

This chain joins TRBV7-9 and TRBJ2-7; D possibly matches TRBD1 or TRBD2 (5 bases each). CDR1 and CDR2 (germline): SEHNR, FQNEAQ (reference sequence). The V end was cut by 6 bases, the J end by 2 bases, with 14 bases between. The CDR3 extends over 14 amino acids. The CDR3 DNA reads as TGTGCCAGCAGTTTGGGGGTCGGACCCTACGAGCAGTACTTC. Amino acids: CASSLGVGPYEQYF.

The genes are TRBV27 and TRBJ1-2; 9 positions agree with TRBD1. The CDR3 contains 15 residues. Germline loops: CDR1 MNHEY, CDR2 SMNVEV (reference sequence). V was pared by 4 bases and J by 6 bases, with 9 bases of the junction left unmatched. The CDR3 coding sequence is TGTGCCAGCAGTTCGATAAAGGGACAGGGTAATGGCTACACCTTC. This translates into CASSSIKGQGNGYTF.

The chain recombines TRBV6-2 or TRBV6-3 with TRBJ2-5; TRBD2 might be the D (5 bases). The CDR3 extends over 14 amino acids. Germline V gene data show CDR1 as MNHEY and CDR2 as SVGEGT. V was cut by 7 bases and J by 4 bases, with 16 bases left in between. The CDR3 region is CASTGLRAAETQYF. The CDR3 DNA sequence: TGTGCCAGCACCGGACTGAGAGCGGCAGAGACCCAGTACTTC.

This chain links TRBV11-3 with TRBJ2-7; D not certain. Trimming took off 3 bases at V and 3 bases at J, with 12 bases between the two ends. The CDR3 totals 14 residues. Germline CDR1 reads SGHNT; CDR2 reads YENEEA. In DNA, the CDR3 is TGTGCCAGCAGCTTGTCCAGTATGAACTACGAGCAGTACTTC. Translated, it gives CASSLSSMNYEQYF.

The chain joins TRBV27 to TRBJ2-4; D gene unclear. The J call could be wrong; TRBJ2-7 is a better fit for the DNA end. Looked up from germline, CDR1 is MNHEY and CDR2 is SMNVEV (reference sequence). This CDR3 contains 14 residues. CDR3: CASSFDSTPYEQYF. Here the CDR3 DNA reads TGTGCCAGCAGTTTTGACTCCACTCCCTACGAGCAGTACTTC.

This chain joins TRBV10-3 and TRBJ2-5; 9 bases map to TRBD1. Germline CDR1 is ENHRY and CDR2 is SYGVKD. The V segment lost 4 bases and the J segment 5 bases; nucleotides outside the gene matches: 5. The CDR3 consists of 14 residues. Here the CDR3 reads CAISAGTGMETQYF. The DNA of the CDR3 is TGTGCCATCAGTGCAGGGACAGGGATGGAGACCCAGTACTTC.

This chain links TRBV19 with TRBJ2-1, with D perhaps being TRBD1 or TRBD2 (5 bases each). The V gene's germline CDR1 is LNHDA and CDR2 SQIVND (reference sequence). The germline V and J ends were trimmed by 4 bases and 5 bases, with 12 bases remaining between them. The CDR3 is made up of 14 amino acids. In nucleotides, the CDR3 is TGTGCCAGTAGTAGGGACCCCTCGGACAATGAGCAGTTCTTC. Translated: CASSRDPSDNEQFF.

V is TRBV6-2 or TRBV6-3 and J is TRBJ2-3, with D perhaps TRBD2 (5 bases). V was trimmed by 2 bases and J by 2 bases, leaving 11 bases between them. The CDR3 is 15 residues long. The V gene's germline CDR1 is MNHEY and CDR2 SVGEGT. DNA of the CDR3: TGTGCCAGCAGTTACGAGAGCGACTACACAGATACGCAGTATTTT. This encodes CASSYESDYTDTQYF.

This rearrangement joins TRBV12-3 or TRBV12-4 to TRBJ2-3; D remains ambiguous. The CDR3 consists of 13 residues. V was clipped by 5 bases and J by 2 bases, with 8 bases between them. The CDR3 protein is CASSIKNTDTQYF. As DNA, the CDR3 is TGTGCCAGCAGTATTAAAAACACAGATACGCAGTATTTT.

This clonotype was detected only a few times. The chain combines TRBV4-2 with TRBJ2-7; TRBD2 might be the D (7 bases). V dropped 0 bases and J dropped 2 bases, with 14 bases sitting between them. Per germline, CDR1 LGHNA and CDR2 YNFKEQ. This CDR3 contains 16 residues. This chain's CDR3 is CASSQDFEGGTYEQYF. The CDR3 DNA reads TGTGCCAGCAGCCAAGATTTTGAGGGGGGGACCTACGAGCAGTACTTC.

Turning to this clonotype: At one boundary the junction diverges from the germline segment, which might be a read error. The V and J genes are TRBV10-3 and TRBJ1-2; unclear D gene. CDR1 is ENHRY and CDR2 is SYGVKD in the germline V gene. The CDR3 consists of 14 residues. The CDR3 spells CTISEPADSRGYTF. DNA of the CDR3: TGTACCATCAGTGAACCAGCCGATTCTCGGGGCTACACCTTC.

The rearrangement uses TRBV29-1 and TRBJ2-5; possibly TRBD2 for D (5 bases). This CDR3 has 13 amino acids. Germline V gives CDR1 SQVTM, CDR2 ANQGSEA. CDR3 residues: CSAVPISQETQYF. CDR3 nucleotides: TGCTCAGCGGTGCCAATTAGCCAAGAGACCCAGTACTTC.

The chain joins TRBV4-2 to TRBJ1-2, with 7 bases that match TRBD1. Germline CDR1 is LGHNA and CDR2 is YNFKEQ. After removal of 0 bases from V and 8 bases from J, the junction contained 9 bases not matched to a gene. The CDR3 has 15 amino acids. The CDR3 protein is CASSQDLRQGNGYTF. For the CDR3, the DNA is TGTGCCAGCAGCCAAGATCTTCGACAGGGTAACGGCTACACCTTC.

The rearrangement uses TRBV20-1 and TRBJ2-1; 13 nucleotides align to TRBD2. The germline gives CDR1 DFQATT, CDR2 SNEGSKA (reference sequence). The CDR3 spans 15 residues. V lost 5 bases, J lost 6 bases, and 7 bases stayed unmatched. The CDR3 here is CSAPVGTSGINEQFF. CDR3 sequence (DNA): TGCAGTGCTCCTGTGGGGACTAGCGGGATCAATGAGCAGTTCTTC.

As concerns this clonotype: The junction departs from germline at one end; a sequencing error may be responsible. The rearrangement joins TRBV29-1 to TRBJ1-2; TRBD1 agrees at 8 bases. Germline CDR1 is SQVTM and CDR2 is ANQGSEA. The CDR3 consists of 17 residues. CDR3 sequence (DNA): TGCAGCGTAAGAGCTTCCGGGACAGGCCGATTTAACTATGGCCACACCTTC. This gives the protein CSVRASGTGRFNYGHTF.

A single count supports this clonotype. This rearrangement joins TRBV6-1 to TRBJ2-5; 9 positions agree with TRBD2. The CDR3 runs to 19 residues. Germline V gives CDR1 MNHNS, CDR2 SASEGT. V shed 6 bases, J shed 0 bases, and the junction held 17 bases outside the gene matches. This CDR3 reads CASSDVRRIAGDHQETQYF. DNA of the CDR3: TGTGCCAGCAGCGACGTTAGACGAATAGCGGGGGACCACCAAGAGACCCAGTACTTC.

The DNA for the CDR3 is TGTGCCAGTTCGGCCACTTTTACGCAGTATTTT. Translating gives CASSATFTQYF. The V and J genes are TRBV6-2 or TRBV6-3 and TRBJ2-3; D gene ambiguous. V lost 9 bases to trimming and J lost 8 bases, with 12 bases between them. The V gene's germline CDR1 is MNHEY and CDR2 SVGEGT. The CDR3 is 11 amino acids.

This clonotype appeared a single time. The CDR3: CASSQLWGGVDTQYF. CDR3 in DNA: TGTGCCAGCAGCCAGTTGTGGGGGGGTGTAGATACGCAGTATTTT. The V gene is TRBV25-1, the J gene TRBJ2-3, with TRBD2 identical over 7 bases. CDR1 is MGHDK, CDR2 SYGVNS, per germline. The length of the CDR3 is 15 residues. The trim removed 6 bases at V and 5 bases at J, leaving 11 bases unmatched.

This clonotype was found once. The chain employs TRBV27 and TRBJ2-1, with 8 nucleotides matching TRBD2. Germline lookup yields CDR1 MNHEY and CDR2 SMNVEV (reference sequence). V was pared by 7 bases and J by 10 bases, with 12 bases of the junction left unmatched. This CDR3 has 14 amino acids. CDR3 bases: TGTGCCAGCACCTCGAGCGGGAGCTCCTACGAGCAGTTCTTC. Translation gives CASTSSGSSYEQFF.

V usage is TRBV20-1 and J usage is TRBJ2-6; D not certain. This CDR3 contains 13 residues. Trimming pared 0 bases from V and 2 bases from J, leaving 2 bases between. Germline loops: CDR1 DFQATT, CDR2 SNEGSKA (reference sequence). For the CDR3, the DNA is TGCAGTGCTAGAGAAGCTGGGGCCAACGTCCTGACTTTC. This codes for CSAREAGANVLTF.

CDR3 DNA sequence: TGTGCCTGGAGTCCGGGACGCCGGTATGGCTACACCTTC. Protein sequence: CAWSPGRRYGYTF. The V and J genes are TRBV30 and TRBJ1-2, with a possible D match to TRBD1 (5 bases). CDR3 length equals 13 residues. The germline gives CDR1 GTSNPN, CDR2 SVGIG (reference sequence). V was pared by 2 bases and J by 5 bases, with 12 bases between.